Listed below are T cell receptor beta chains from one sample, sequenced in a study of blood T cell repertoires in COVID-19. TCRdb keeps only in-frame clones here, not all; method: immunoSEQ multiplex PCR. The top ten hold roughly 30% of the sample, which has around 100,000 clones, 75% to 90% seen once. The material sequenced was peripheral blood. The receptors stem from an elderly woman with acute or convalescent COVID-19. CDR3s include the opening cysteine and the closing phenylalanine or tryptophan. The D gene is left open where the match is weak. Part of the rows lack a size; the others show once, few, many or a class for expanded clones.

d_gene: .; v_gene: TRBV10-3; j_gene: TRBJ1-1; abundance: .; CDR3nt: TGTGCCATCAGTCGGACTGGGGAACGGTTTACTGAAGCTTTCTTT; CDR3aa: CAISRTGERFTEAFF
d_gene: .; v_gene: TRBV19; j_gene: TRBJ1-2; abundance: .; CDR3nt: TGTGCCAGTAGTATTGTCAGGTGGGGAGATGGCTACACCTTC; CDR3aa: CASSIVRWGDGYTF
d_gene: .; v_gene: TRBV28; j_gene: TRBJ1-5; abundance: .; CDR3nt: TGTGCCAGCAGGCTCCCAGGGGTTAGCAATCAGCCCCAGCATTTT; CDR3aa: CASRLPGVSNQPQHF
d_gene: .; v_gene: TRBV27; j_gene: TRBJ1-2; abundance: few; CDR3nt: TGTGCCAGCAGGCAAGACAAGAGCTATGGCTACACCTTC; CDR3aa: CASRQDKSYGYTF
d_gene: .; v_gene: TRBV15; j_gene: TRBJ1-6; abundance: .; CDR3nt: TGTGCCACCAGCAGAGTTGGGAGCTCCTATAATTCACCCCTCCACTTT; CDR3aa: CATSRVGSSYNSPLHF
d_gene: TRBD1; v_gene: TRBV19; j_gene: TRBJ2-4; abundance: .; CDR3nt: TGTGCCAGTAGTACCACCGGGACAGGGAAAAACATTCAGTACTTC; CDR3aa: CASSTTGTGKNIQYF
d_gene: .; v_gene: TRBV5-4; j_gene: TRBJ1-4; abundance: .; CDR3nt: TGTGCCAGCAGCCCGGGGTTAGCGGAAAAACTGTTTTTT; CDR3aa: CASSPGLAEKLFF
d_gene: .; v_gene: TRBV30; j_gene: TRBJ1-2; abundance: .; CDR3nt: TGTGCCTGGAGCAAAAGCGGGACATTAGTTACCTTC; CDR3aa: CAWSKSGTLVTF
d_gene: TRBD1; v_gene: TRBV28; j_gene: TRBJ1-5; abundance: .; CDR3nt: TGTGCCAGCAGTTTATTAAGCAGGGGGTGGAATCAGCCCCAGCATTTT; CDR3aa: CASSLLSRGWNQPQHF
d_gene: TRBD1; v_gene: TRBV2; j_gene: TRBJ1-2; abundance: .; CDR3nt: TGTGCCAGCAGTGAGCGACAGGGGGCGTCCCTTTTGTATGGCTACACCTTC; CDR3aa: CASSERQGASLLYGYTF
d_gene: .; v_gene: TRBV10-3; j_gene: TRBJ2-4; abundance: .; CDR3nt: TGTGCCATCAGTGACAGTGGCTTAGCCAAAAACATTCAGTACTTC; CDR3aa: CAISDSGLAKNIQYF
d_gene: TRBD1; v_gene: TRBV12-3/TRBV12-4; j_gene: TRBJ1-1; abundance: .; CDR3nt: TGTGCCAGCAGGGACCGGGACAGCACTGAAGCTTTCTTT; CDR3aa: CASRDRDSTEAFF
d_gene: TRBD2; v_gene: TRBV6-5; j_gene: TRBJ2-1; abundance: .; CDR3nt: TGTGCCAGCAGCCCACTAGCGGGGGGGAATGAGCAGTTCTTC; CDR3aa: CASSPLAGGNEQFF
d_gene: .; v_gene: TRBV11-2; j_gene: TRBJ2-4; abundance: .; CDR3nt: TGTGCCAGCAGCTTAGAGGGGGGGCGAGACATTCAGTACTTC; CDR3aa: CASSLEGGRDIQYF
d_gene: .; v_gene: TRBV27; j_gene: TRBJ1-4; abundance: once; CDR3nt: TGTGCCAGCGGATCCCAGCAGCGGGCAACTAATGAAAAACTGTTTTTT; CDR3aa: CASGSQQRATNEKLFF
d_gene: TRBD2; v_gene: TRBV28; j_gene: TRBJ2-3; abundance: .; CDR3nt: TGTGCCAGCAGTCCCCCGAGGCGGGGGGGCCCAGATACGCAGTATTTT; CDR3aa: CASSPPRRGGPDTQYF
d_gene: TRBD2; v_gene: TRBV5-1; j_gene: TRBJ2-7; abundance: once; CDR3nt: TGCGCCAGCAGACCGGGACTAGCGCGGGCTAGAACCTACGAGCAGTACTTC; CDR3aa: CASRPGLARARTYEQYF
d_gene: .; v_gene: TRBV27; j_gene: TRBJ2-1; abundance: once; CDR3nt: TGTGCCAGCAGAGCGACTAGGGTTCAGAATGAGCAGTTCTTC; CDR3aa: CASRATRVQNEQFF
d_gene: TRBD2; v_gene: TRBV27; j_gene: TRBJ2-5; abundance: .; CDR3nt: TGTGCCAGCAGTTTGTTAGCGGGGTATCAAGAGACCCAGTACTTC; CDR3aa: CASSLLAGYQETQYF
d_gene: TRBD1; v_gene: TRBV19; j_gene: TRBJ2-1; abundance: .; CDR3nt: TGTGCCAGTCATACGAGGGACAGGGTACATGAGCAGTTCTTC; CDR3aa: CASHTRDRVHEQFF
d_gene: TRBD1; v_gene: TRBV10-1; j_gene: TRBJ1-6; abundance: .; CDR3nt: TGCGCCAGCAGTACCGGGACAGGCGATTCACCCCTCCACTTT; CDR3aa: CASSTGTGDSPLHF
d_gene: .; v_gene: TRBV7-9; j_gene: TRBJ2-5; abundance: .; CDR3nt: TGTGCCAGCAGCCCCGGGGTTTCTCAAGAGACCCAGTACTTC; CDR3aa: CASSPGVSQETQYF
d_gene: .; v_gene: TRBV10-3; j_gene: TRBJ2-2; abundance: .; CDR3nt: TGTGCCATCAGTGAGACCCTGGGCGGGGCTCACACCGGGGAGCTGTTTTTT; CDR3aa: CAISETLGGAHTGELFF
d_gene: TRBD1; v_gene: TRBV2; j_gene: TRBJ1-5; abundance: .; CDR3nt: TGTGCCAGCAGTAAGGACAGGGGACTAAATCAGCCCCAGCATTTT; CDR3aa: CASSKDRGLNQPQHF
d_gene: .; v_gene: TRBV24-1; j_gene: TRBJ2-3; abundance: .; CDR3nt: TGTGCCACCAGTGAGCCAGCCGGGGGTCGGGGCACAGATACGCAGTATTTT; CDR3aa: CATSEPAGGRGTDTQYF
d_gene: TRBD1; v_gene: TRBV6-5; j_gene: TRBJ1-1; abundance: .; CDR3nt: TGTGCCAGCAGGCGCACAGGGGGCACTGAAGCTTTCTTT; CDR3aa: CASRRTGGTEAFF
d_gene: TRBD1; v_gene: TRBV5-1; j_gene: TRBJ2-3; abundance: .; CDR3nt: TGCGCCAGCAGCTTACAGGGGCCGGGGACAGATACGCAGTATTTT; CDR3aa: CASSLQGPGTDTQYF
d_gene: .; v_gene: TRBV9; j_gene: TRBJ2-5; abundance: .; CDR3nt: TGTGCCAGCAGCGATCCCCAGGGGATGGAGGAGACCCAGTACTTC; CDR3aa: CASSDPQGMEETQYF
d_gene: TRBD1; v_gene: TRBV2; j_gene: TRBJ2-2; abundance: .; CDR3nt: TGTGCCAGCCACAGGGGGACAGGGGGCTCCGCGAACACCGGGGAGCTGTTTTTT; CDR3aa: CASHRGTGGSANTGELFF
d_gene: .; v_gene: TRBV19; j_gene: TRBJ2-3; abundance: .; CDR3nt: TGTGCCAGCCAGCGGGCTGGGGCAGATACGCAGTATTTT; CDR3aa: CASQRAGADTQYF
d_gene: TRBD1; v_gene: TRBV28; j_gene: TRBJ1-5; abundance: .; CDR3nt: TGTGCCAGTGTACAGGGGGCACGGTTAGGCCAGCCCCAGCATTTT; CDR3aa: CASVQGARLGQPQHF
d_gene: .; v_gene: TRBV27; j_gene: TRBJ2-3; abundance: .; CDR3nt: TGTGCCAGCAGTTTAAGCCGAGGTCAAACACACGTTACGCAGTATTTT; CDR3aa: CASSLSRGQTHVTQYF
d_gene: .; v_gene: TRBV7-3; j_gene: TRBJ2-3; abundance: .; CDR3nt: TGTGCCAGCAGCTTAAGGGACAACACAGATACGCAGTATTTT; CDR3aa: CASSLRDNTDTQYF
d_gene: .; v_gene: TRBV4-1; j_gene: TRBJ1-5; abundance: few; CDR3nt: TGCGCCAGCAGCCAAGTGGGAGGGCAGCCCCAGCATTTT; CDR3aa: CASSQVGGQPQHF
d_gene: TRBD1; v_gene: TRBV19; j_gene: TRBJ1-2; abundance: .; CDR3nt: TGTGCCAGTACTGGGACAGGGGAGGACTATGGCTACACCTTC; CDR3aa: CASTGTGEDYGYTF
d_gene: TRBD1; v_gene: TRBV9; j_gene: TRBJ2-2; abundance: .; CDR3nt: TGTGCCAGCAGCGTTCTGGACAGGGAGGACACCGGGGAGCTGTTTTTT; CDR3aa: CASSVLDREDTGELFF
d_gene: .; v_gene: TRBV4-3; j_gene: TRBJ2-4; abundance: .; CDR3nt: TGCGCCAGCAGCCAAGCTCAAACAGGGTCCAACATTCAGTACTTC; CDR3aa: CASSQAQTGSNIQYF
d_gene: .; v_gene: TRBV29-1; j_gene: TRBJ1-4; abundance: .; CDR3nt: TGCAGCGTTGATGGGCAGGGAGGTGAAAAACTGTTTTTT; CDR3aa: CSVDGQGGEKLFF
d_gene: .; v_gene: TRBV18; j_gene: TRBJ1-2; abundance: .; CDR3nt: TGTGCCAGCTCACTGACAAATTTCGATGGCTACACCTTC; CDR3aa: CASSLTNFDGYTF
d_gene: .; v_gene: TRBV7-3; j_gene: TRBJ2-7; abundance: .; CDR3nt: TGTGCCAGCATTAAACGAGGGCGGGGTTACTACGAGCAGTACTTC; CDR3aa: CASIKRGRGYYEQYF
d_gene: .; v_gene: TRBV7-6; j_gene: TRBJ1-3; abundance: .; CDR3nt: TGTGCCAGCAGCTTAGATAACACAGGAAACACCATATATTTT; CDR3aa: CASSLDNTGNTIYF
d_gene: TRBD2; v_gene: TRBV30; j_gene: TRBJ2-3; abundance: once; CDR3nt: TGTGCCTGGAGTTCGGGCGGGGGGGGCACAGATACGCAGTATTTT; CDR3aa: CAWSSGGGGTDTQYF
d_gene: .; v_gene: TRBV23-1; j_gene: TRBJ2-7; abundance: .; CDR3nt: TGCGCCAGCAGTCGAAATCCAGGACCGGGATATCTGGCTCAATACGAGCAGTACTTC; CDR3aa: CASSRNPGPGYLAQYEQYF
d_gene: TRBD1; v_gene: TRBV18; j_gene: TRBJ2-7; abundance: .; CDR3nt: TGTGCCAGCTCACCAGGAGGACAGGGGTTCTATGAGCAGTACTTC; CDR3aa: CASSPGGQGFYEQYF